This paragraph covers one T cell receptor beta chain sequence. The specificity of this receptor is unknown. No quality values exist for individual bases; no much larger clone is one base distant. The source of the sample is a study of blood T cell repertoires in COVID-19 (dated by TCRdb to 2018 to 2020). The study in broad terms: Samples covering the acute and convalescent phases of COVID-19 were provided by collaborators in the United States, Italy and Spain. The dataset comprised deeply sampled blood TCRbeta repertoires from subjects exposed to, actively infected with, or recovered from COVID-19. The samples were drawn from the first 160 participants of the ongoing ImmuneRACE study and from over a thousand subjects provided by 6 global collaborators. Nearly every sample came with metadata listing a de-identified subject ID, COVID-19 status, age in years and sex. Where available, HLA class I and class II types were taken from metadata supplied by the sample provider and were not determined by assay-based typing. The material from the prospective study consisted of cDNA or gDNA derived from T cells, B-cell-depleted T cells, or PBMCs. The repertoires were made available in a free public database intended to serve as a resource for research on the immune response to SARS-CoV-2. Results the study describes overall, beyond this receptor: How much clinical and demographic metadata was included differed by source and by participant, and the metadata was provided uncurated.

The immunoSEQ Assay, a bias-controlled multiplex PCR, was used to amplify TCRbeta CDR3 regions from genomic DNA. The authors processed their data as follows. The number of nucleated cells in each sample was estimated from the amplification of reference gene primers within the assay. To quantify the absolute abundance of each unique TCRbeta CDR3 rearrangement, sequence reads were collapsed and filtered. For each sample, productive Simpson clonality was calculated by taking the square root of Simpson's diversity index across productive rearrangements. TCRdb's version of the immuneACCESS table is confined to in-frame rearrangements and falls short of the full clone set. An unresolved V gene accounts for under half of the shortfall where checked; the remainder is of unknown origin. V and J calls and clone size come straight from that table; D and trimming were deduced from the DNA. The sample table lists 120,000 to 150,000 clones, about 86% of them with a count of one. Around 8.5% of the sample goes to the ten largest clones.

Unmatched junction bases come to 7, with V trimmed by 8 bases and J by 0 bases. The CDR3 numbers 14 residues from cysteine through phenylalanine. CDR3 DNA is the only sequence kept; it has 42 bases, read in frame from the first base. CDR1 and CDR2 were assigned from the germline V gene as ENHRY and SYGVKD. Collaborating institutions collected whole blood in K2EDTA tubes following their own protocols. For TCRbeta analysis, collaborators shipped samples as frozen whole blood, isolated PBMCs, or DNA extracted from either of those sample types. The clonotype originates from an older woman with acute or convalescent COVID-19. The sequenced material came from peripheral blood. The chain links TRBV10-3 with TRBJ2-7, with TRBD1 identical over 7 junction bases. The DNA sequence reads TGTGCCATCCGGACAGGCTCGAACTCCTACGAGCAGTACTTC. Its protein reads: CAIRTGSNSYEQYF.